Sequencing of this T cell receptor (beta chain) was carried out in a study of PD-L1 blockade in urothelial cancer. The method was immunoSEQ multiplex PCR; TCRdb's version includes in-frame clones alone and lacks a portion of them. Altogether tens of thousands of clones are present, approximately 83% being singletons, with the ten largest covering under 15%. Time point defined: pretreatment peripheral blood. The CDR3 loop spans 15 amino acids. Trimming cost V 4 bases and J 4 bases; bases outside gene matches: 5. The V gene's germline CDR1 is SGDLS and CDR2 YYNGEE. The chain links TRBV9 to TRBJ2-2, with 9 nucleotides matching TRBD1. This specimen consisted of PBMCs, obtained around atezolizumab (anti-PD-L1) treatment. The receptor was derived from a man in his 60s with urothelial cancer. This CDR3 is CASSLRTGVTGELFF. CDR3 DNA sequence: TGTGCCAGCAGCCTCCGGACAGGGGTCACCGGGGAGCTGTTTTTT.